Below, 9 T cell receptor beta chains from the same sample are listed, as sequenced in a study of blood T cell repertoires in COVID-19. Clones were read by immunoSEQ multiplex PCR, and TCRdb kept only the in-frame ones, dropping some. The table has approximately 150,000 clones, 85% to 90% seen once. The sample consisted of peripheral blood. Receptor source: a man younger than 35 with COVID-19, enrolled during active disease.

The chain joins TRBV6-1 to TRBJ1-1, with TRBD1 identical over 7 bases. V dropped 1 base and J dropped 3; count of bases not matched to a gene: 2. This CDR3 is built from 14 residues. The germline V gene encodes CDR1 MNHNS and CDR2 SASEGT. The CDR3: CASSEGQGHTEAFF. In DNA form, the CDR3 reads TGTGCCAGCAGTGAAGGACAGGGTCACACTGAAGCTTTCTTT.

The chain recombines TRBV6-2 or TRBV6-3 with TRBJ2-1; D call uncertain. Germline values: CDR1 MNHEY, CDR2 SVGEGT. The germline V and J ends were trimmed by 3 bases and 9 bases, with 12 bases remaining between them. This CDR3 region has 13 residues. The CDR3 region is CASSYGVNGEQFF. In DNA, the CDR3 is TGTGCCAGCAGTTATGGAGTTAACGGTGAGCAGTTCTTC.

The rearrangement links TRBV13 to TRBJ1-6; D perhaps matches TRBD1 (6 bases). The germline V gene encodes CDR1 PRHDT and CDR2 FYEKMQ (reference sequence). The V end was cut by 0 bases, the J end by 7 bases, with 16 bases between. The CDR3 sequence is 17 residues long. DNA for the CDR3: TGTGCCAGCAGCTTAGGCAAGGCCGGACAGTTCAATTCACCCCTCCACTTT. This encodes CASSLGKAGQFNSPLHF.

This clone was seen a handful of times. The chain combines TRBV15 with TRBJ2-7; 8 bases align to TRBD2. V shed 3 bases and J 1 base; nucleotides not matched to a gene: 11. Germline CDR1 LNHNV, CDR2 YYDKDF (reference sequence). The CDR3 is made up of 17 amino acids. CDR3 region: CATSRRALAGPSYEQYF. In nucleotides, the CDR3 is TGTGCCACCAGCAGGAGAGCCCTAGCGGGCCCTTCCTACGAGCAGTACTTC.

The count of this clone is one. The V and J genes are TRBV11-2 and TRBJ2-7; tentative D call: TRBD1 (5 bases). The CDR3 sequence is 15 residues long. V lost 4 bases, J lost 2 bases, and 15 bases lay in between. Germline V gene lookup returns CDR1 SGHAT and CDR2 FQNNGV. CDR3 amino acids: CASSSVGQNPYEQYF. The CDR3 DNA reads TGTGCCAGCAGCTCGGTGGGGCAGAATCCCTACGAGCAGTACTTC.

CDR3 in amino acids: CSVAGTSGFLYEQYF. The CDR3 region has the DNA TGCAGCGTGGCCGGGACTAGCGGGTTTCTGTACGAGCAGTACTTC. The chain recombines TRBV29-1 with TRBJ2-7, with 12 bases matching TRBD2. Germline assignment: CDR1 SQVTM and CDR2 ANQGSEA. The J segment lost 4 bases and the V segment lost 6 bases, leaving 10 bases of the junction unmatched. The CDR3 totals 15 residues.

This chain links TRBV11-3 with TRBJ2-6; 12 bases align to TRBD2. Unmatched junction bases numbered 8, after V lost 4 bases and J lost 1 base. Germline V gives CDR1 SGHNT, CDR2 YENEEA. The CDR3 consists of 19 residues. In nucleotides, the CDR3 is TGTGCCAGCAGCTCGGGACTAGCGGGCCTCGGTTCTGGGGCCAACGTCCTGACTTTC. Translation: CASSSGLAGLGSGANVLTF.

This chain uses TRBV27 with TRBJ2-7; 12 bases fit TRBD2. Germline lookup yields CDR1 MNHEY and CDR2 SMNVEV (reference sequence). Trimming took 3 bases from V and 4 from J; bases not matched to a gene: 4. The CDR3 is 15 amino acids. The CDR3 DNA reads as TGTGCCAGCAGTTTCAGGGGACTAGCGGGTTACGAGCAGTACTTC. It translates to CASSFRGLAGYEQYF.

This sequence joins TRBV5-1 and TRBJ1-2, with D uncertain. The CDR3 extends over 12 amino acids. In germline, CDR1 is SGHRS, CDR2 YFSETQ. Between the trimmed V and J ends, which lost 4 bases and 4 bases, there was a span of 8 bases. The CDR3 is CASSGSAYGYTF. Here the CDR3 DNA reads TGCGCCAGCAGCGGCAGCGCCTATGGCTACACCTTC.